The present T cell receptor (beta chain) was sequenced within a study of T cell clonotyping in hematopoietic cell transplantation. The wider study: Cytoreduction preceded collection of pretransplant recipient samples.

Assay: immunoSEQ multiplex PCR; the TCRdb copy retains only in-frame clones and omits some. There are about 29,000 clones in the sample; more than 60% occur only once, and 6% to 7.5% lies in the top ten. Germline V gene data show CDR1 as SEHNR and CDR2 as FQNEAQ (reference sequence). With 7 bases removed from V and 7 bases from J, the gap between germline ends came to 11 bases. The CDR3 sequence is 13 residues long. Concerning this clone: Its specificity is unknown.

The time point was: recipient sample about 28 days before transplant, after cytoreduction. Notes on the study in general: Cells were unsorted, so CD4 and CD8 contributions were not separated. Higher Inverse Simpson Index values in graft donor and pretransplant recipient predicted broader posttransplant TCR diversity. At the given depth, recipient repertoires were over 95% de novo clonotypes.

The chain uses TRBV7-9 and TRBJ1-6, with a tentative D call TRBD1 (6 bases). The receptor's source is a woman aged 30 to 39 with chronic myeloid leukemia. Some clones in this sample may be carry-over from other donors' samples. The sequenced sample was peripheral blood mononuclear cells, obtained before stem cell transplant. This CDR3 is CASTTGRNSPLHF. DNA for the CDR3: TGTGCCAGCACCACAGGGCGGAATTCACCCCTCCACTTT.